This T cell receptor (beta chain) was recorded in a study of blood T cell repertoires in COVID-19. On the study more broadly: Some COVID-19 samples were acute and others convalescent; all came from the United States, Italy and Spain. T cells, B-cell-depleted T cells, or PBMCs supplied cDNA or gDNA.

This clone appeared a single time. In the study's own analysis: Estimated nucleated cell counts came from reference gene primer amplification. Here immunoSEQ multiplex PCR was the method, and the copy in TCRdb shows in-frame clones only, minus some. V and J calls and clone size are given by that table; D and trimming were obtained from the DNA. In the table there are 80,000 to 100,000 clones, around two thirds of which are singletons. Seattle patient enrollment occurred during active infection, with longitudinal follow-up thereafter. The germline gives CDR1 SGHRS, CDR2 YFSETQ. The trim removed 6 bases at V and 1 base at J, leaving 6 bases unmatched. CDR3 length equals 18 residues.

The source is a man aged 65-85 years with COVID-19, enrolled during active disease. The genes are TRBV5-1 and TRBJ2-2; TRBD2 agrees at 16 bases. The sample consisted of peripheral blood. The DNA for the CDR3 is TGCGCCAGCACCCTGGGACTAGCGGGAGGGCTGAACACCGGGGAGCTGTTTTTT. Protein product: CASTLGLAGGLNTGELFF.